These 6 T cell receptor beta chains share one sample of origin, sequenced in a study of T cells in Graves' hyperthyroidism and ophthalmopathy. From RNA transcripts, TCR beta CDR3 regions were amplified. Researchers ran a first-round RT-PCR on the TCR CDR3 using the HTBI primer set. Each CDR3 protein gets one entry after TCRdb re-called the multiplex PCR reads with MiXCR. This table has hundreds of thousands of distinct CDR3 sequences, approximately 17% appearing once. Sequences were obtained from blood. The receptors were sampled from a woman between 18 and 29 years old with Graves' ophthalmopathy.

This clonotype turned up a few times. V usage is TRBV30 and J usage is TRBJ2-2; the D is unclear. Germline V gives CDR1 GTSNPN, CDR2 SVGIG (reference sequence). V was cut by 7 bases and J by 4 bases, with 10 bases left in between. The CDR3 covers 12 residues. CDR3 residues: CALAWGTGELFF. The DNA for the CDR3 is TGTGCCTTGGCGTGGGGCACCGGGGAGCTGTTTTTT.

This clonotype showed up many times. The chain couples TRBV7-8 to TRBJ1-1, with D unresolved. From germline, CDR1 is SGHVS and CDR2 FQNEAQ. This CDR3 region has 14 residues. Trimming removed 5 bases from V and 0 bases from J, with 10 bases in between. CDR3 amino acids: CASSTETVNTEAFF. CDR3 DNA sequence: TGTGCCAGCAGCACCGAGACGGTGAACACTGAAGCTTTCTTT.

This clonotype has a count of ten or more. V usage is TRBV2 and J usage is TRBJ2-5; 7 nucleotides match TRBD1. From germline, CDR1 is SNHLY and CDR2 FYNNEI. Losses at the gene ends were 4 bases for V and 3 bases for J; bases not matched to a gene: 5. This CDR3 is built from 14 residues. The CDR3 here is CASSAVDREETQYF. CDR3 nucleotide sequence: TGTGCCAGCAGTGCGGTCGACAGGGAAGAGACCCAGTACTTC.

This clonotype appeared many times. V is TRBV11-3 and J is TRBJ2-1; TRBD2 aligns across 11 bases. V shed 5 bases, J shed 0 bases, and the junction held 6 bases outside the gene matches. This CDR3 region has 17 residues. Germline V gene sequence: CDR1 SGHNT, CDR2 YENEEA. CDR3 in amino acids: CASSAFSGGASYNEQFF. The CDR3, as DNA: TGTGCCAGCAGCGCATTTAGCGGGGGGGCCTCCTACAATGAGCAGTTCTTC.

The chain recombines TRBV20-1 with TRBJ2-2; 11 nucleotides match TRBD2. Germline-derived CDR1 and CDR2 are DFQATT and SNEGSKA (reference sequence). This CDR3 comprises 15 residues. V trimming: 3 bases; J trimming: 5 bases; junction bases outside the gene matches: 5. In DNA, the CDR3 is TGCAGTGCTAGGTCGACTAGCGGGACGACCGGGGAGCTGTTTTTT. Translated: CSARSTSGTTGELFF.

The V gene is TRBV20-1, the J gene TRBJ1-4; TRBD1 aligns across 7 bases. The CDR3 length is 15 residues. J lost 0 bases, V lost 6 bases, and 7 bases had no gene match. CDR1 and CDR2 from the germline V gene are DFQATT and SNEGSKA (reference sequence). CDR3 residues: CSAPDRVATNEKLFF. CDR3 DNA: TGCAGTGCCCCCGACAGGGTCGCAACTAATGAAAAACTGTTTTTT.